This T cell receptor (beta chain) is from a study of blood T cells in healthy people across ages. Per the germline V gene, CDR1 is DFQATT and CDR2 is SNEGSKA (reference sequence). Trimming shortened V by 2 bases and J by 8 bases, and 7 bases separated the two germline ends. The CDR3 spans 11 residues. This clonotype has just a few counts. PCR was performed a second time for roughly 7 to 11 cycles using a sample-barcoded 5' primer and a J-beta primer mix. TCRdb re-called the 5' RACE reads with MiXCR, one entry per CDR3 protein. Of 750,000 to 1,000,000 distinct CDR3 sequences in the sample, 25% to 30% are singletons; the top ten hold roughly a tenth. These same data were also listed under a study on T cells of mothers and their children.

This receptor was obtained from a middle-aged woman in good health. The gene calls are TRBV20-1 and TRBJ2-1; D not resolved. The sequenced sample consisted of blood. Written as DNA, the CDR3 is TGCAGTGCTAGATCTTACGATGAGCAGTTCTTC. This gives the protein CSARSYDEQFF.